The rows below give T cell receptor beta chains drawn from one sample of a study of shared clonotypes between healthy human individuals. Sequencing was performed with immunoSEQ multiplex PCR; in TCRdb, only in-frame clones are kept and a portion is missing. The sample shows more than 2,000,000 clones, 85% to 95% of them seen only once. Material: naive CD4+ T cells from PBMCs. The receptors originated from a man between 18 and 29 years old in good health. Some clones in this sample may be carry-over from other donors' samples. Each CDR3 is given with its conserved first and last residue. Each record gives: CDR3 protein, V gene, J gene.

CASSEGGATNEKLFF	TRBV25-1	TRBJ1-4
CSVEPRREGDTQYF	TRBV29-1	TRBJ2-3
CASSPEGTSGTSRTDTQYF	TRBV4-1	TRBJ2-3
CASSLGTGFTDTQYF	TRBV19	TRBJ2-3
CSAIPGEAQYF	TRBV20-1	TRBJ2-3
CASTSELADKTWYF	TRBV5-1	TRBJ2-3
CASSLGGRAPEQFF	TRBV7-2	TRBJ2-1
CASSVSKNTGELFF	TRBV2	TRBJ2-2
CASSPGQGYPGELFF	TRBV6-1	TRBJ2-2
CASSPQRTGGTYNEQFF	TRBV9	TRBJ2-1
CASSLALQGTDTQYF	TRBV5-1	TRBJ2-3
CASSPGEEVRAFF	TRBV18	TRBJ1-1
CASSYSSSSSGNTIYF	TRBV6-5	TRBJ1-3
CASTESRTGNTIYF	TRBV28	TRBJ1-3
CSVAGLASGSQSHEQYF	TRBV29-1	TRBJ2-7
CASSRGQGLDTGELFF	TRBV27	TRBJ2-2
CASSQGGARTGTDTQYF	TRBV4-2	TRBJ2-3
CASNIGTGPYEQYF	TRBV2	TRBJ2-7
CASRSDRGRPGELFF	TRBV6-1	TRBJ2-2
CASTLARDGGYTF	TRBV28	TRBJ1-2
CASSIYRGLSGNTIYF	TRBV7-9	TRBJ1-3
CSVAGQVNTEAFF	TRBV29-1	TRBJ1-1
CASIRSQTGTQPQHF	TRBV28	TRBJ1-5
CASTTGTTHEQYF	TRBV4-3	TRBJ2-7
CASSSPSREGTEAFF	TRBV28	TRBJ1-1
CASSPTVNYEQYF	TRBV5-1	TRBJ2-7
CASSVGVPGTDTQYF	TRBV9	TRBJ2-3
CSITGTGKYEQYF	TRBV29-1	TRBJ2-7
CASSSEGVPHNEQFF	TRBV28	TRBJ2-1
CASSGRRTGEKLFF	TRBV6-1	TRBJ1-4
CASSRGTNYGYTF	TRBV2	TRBJ1-2
CASSPNLSGELFF	TRBV18	TRBJ2-2
CASSLSVAGVFEQFF	TRBV7-3	TRBJ2-1
CASSLSSSGNTIYF	TRBV5-1	TRBJ1-3
CASSFGTGVYEQYF	TRBV27	TRBJ2-7
CASSVQGGTDTQYF	TRBV6-1	TRBJ2-3
CASSLLWDRNTGELFF	TRBV27	TRBJ2-2
CASRPILDGYTF	TRBV28	TRBJ1-2
CASSLTGQGSYHEQYF	TRBV4-1	NA
CASSPDRGGGYTF	TRBV28	TRBJ1-2